These T cell receptor beta chains were read from a single sample in a study of shared clonotypes between healthy human individuals. Measured with immunoSEQ multiplex PCR; TCRdb has only the in-frame clones, and not every one. The profile shows about 510,000 clones, more than 65% of them singletons. Sequencing used PBMCs. The receptors derive from a woman between 40 and 55 years old in good health. Some clones in this sample may be carry-over from other donors' samples. CDR3s include the opening cysteine and the closing phenylalanine or tryptophan. The order of the fields is CDR3 protein, V gene, CDR3 length, J gene.

CDR3: CAWSVARTAGYTGELFF; V: TRBV30; length: 17; J: TRBJ2-2
CDR3: CASSPRTSGKAFEQYF; V: TRBV5-1; length: 16; J: TRBJ2-7
CDR3: CASSLVWQAISGNTIYF; V: TRBV11-3; length: 17; J: TRBJ1-3
CDR3: CASSYSAEKYYGYTF; V: TRBV6-5; length: 15; J: TRBJ1-2
CDR3: CASSFGGQPQHF; V: TRBV5-8; length: 12; J: TRBJ1-5
CDR3: CASSLYVGEAFF; V: TRBV13; length: 12; J: TRBJ1-1
CDR3: CASSVDGIYNEQFF; V: TRBV2; length: 14; J: TRBJ2-1
CDR3: CASSLDMTYEQYF; V: TRBV5-4; length: 13; J: TRBJ2-7
CDR3: CASSLNNQPQHF; V: TRBV27; length: 12; J: TRBJ1-5
CDR3: CASSLGRDRGFYTDTQYF; V: TRBV7-2; length: 18; J: TRBJ2-3
CDR3: CAGSVTGYYGYTF; V: TRBV2; length: 13; J: TRBJ1-2
CDR3: CSVGSAAGNTIYF; V: TRBV29-1; length: 13; J: TRBJ1-3
CDR3: CASSLEGHNTGELFF; V: TRBV5-1; length: 15; J: TRBJ2-2
CDR3: CASSPAAGRTGRSPLHF; V: TRBV13; length: 17; J: TRBJ1-6
CDR3: CASSRQDFGLGYTF; V: TRBV2; length: 14; J: TRBJ1-2
CDR3: CASSKASGAYEQYF; V: TRBV21-1; length: 14; J: TRBJ2-7
CDR3: CASSLGQEIGYTF; V: TRBV28; length: 13; J: TRBJ1-2
CDR3: CASSLQQGVNTEAFF; V: TRBV5-1; length: 15; J: TRBJ1-1
CDR3: CASSQRQSGSDGYTF; V: TRBV7-9; length: 15; J: TRBJ1-2
CDR3: CASSISGVNTGELFF; V: TRBV19; length: 15; J: TRBJ2-2
CDR3: CASGPYQETQYF; V: TRBV2; length: 12; J: TRBJ2-5
CDR3: CASRGQEAYDGYTF; V: TRBV2; length: 14; J: TRBJ1-2
CDR3: CASSLRSGELFF; V: TRBV28; length: 12; J: TRBJ2-2
CDR3: CASSIDTGGSGNTIYF; V: TRBV19; length: 16; J: TRBJ1-3
CDR3: CAISRAGGWSNTGELFF; V: TRBV10-3; length: 17; J: TRBJ2-2
CDR3: CASRVAGGSTDTQYF; V: TRBV2; length: 15; J: TRBJ2-3
CDR3: CSAKKGTEAFF; V: TRBV20-1; length: 11; J: TRBJ1-1
CDR3: CASSFRRGTGLYGYTF; V: TRBV27; length: 16; J: TRBJ1-2
CDR3: CASSPLGTRDEAFF; V: TRBV18; length: 14; J: TRBJ1-1
CDR3: CASSTGGLPYGYTF; V: TRBV5-6; length: 14; J: TRBJ1-2
CDR3: CASSPGTFYEQYF; V: TRBV9; length: 13; J: TRBJ2-7
CDR3: CASSIQGDGNTIYF; V: TRBV19; length: 14; J: TRBJ1-3
CDR3: CASSLGQTSAGNTIYF; V: TRBV7-8; length: 16; J: TRBJ1-3
CDR3: CASSVLPGQGSDEQFF; V: TRBV9; length: 16; J: TRBJ2-1
CDR3: CASSDQQGSYEQYF; V: TRBV7-9; length: 14; J: TRBJ2-7
CDR3: CASETPEREVYNEQFF; V: TRBV2; length: 16; J: TRBJ2-1
CDR3: CASSLSLGYEQYF; V: TRBV5-8; length: 13; J: TRBJ2-7
CDR3: CASSPGNPNTEAFF; V: TRBV18; length: 14; J: TRBJ1-1
CDR3: CASSPPATAPYEQYF; V: TRBV18; length: 15; J: TRBJ2-7
CDR3: CASSDSETDTQYF; V: TRBV6-4; length: 13; J: TRBJ2-3
CDR3: CASSLADGYTF; V: TRBV5-6; length: 11; J: TRBJ1-2
CDR3: CASSSNPGQGRGGYTF; V: TRBV5-1; length: 16; J: TRBJ1-2
CDR3: CAILFLTLSISGNTIYF; V: TRBV27; length: 17; J: TRBJ1-3
CDR3: CAISDPKDEKLFF; V: TRBV10-3; length: 13; J: TRBJ1-4
CDR3: CASSDPGQGISGELFF; V: TRBV5-1; length: 16; J: TRBJ2-2
CDR3: CASSLAWNRYSYEQYF; V: TRBV11-2; length: 16; J: TRBJ2-7
CDR3: CASSARLDGELFF; V: TRBV6-1; length: 13; J: TRBJ2-2
CDR3: CASSILPIRGSHNYGYTF; V: TRBV19; length: 18; J: TRBJ1-2
CDR3: CASSPTAGLSYEQYF; V: TRBV18; length: 15; J: TRBJ2-7
CDR3: CAISDWGSEAFF; V: TRBV10-3; length: 12; J: TRBJ1-1
CDR3: CSVTGTETYEQYF; V: TRBV29-1; length: 13; J: TRBJ2-7
CDR3: CAVQRTQPNSPLHF; V: TRBV10-3; length: 14; J: TRBJ1-6
CDR3: CASRGGAVTQGTQYF; V: TRBV6-1; length: 15; J: TRBJ2-5